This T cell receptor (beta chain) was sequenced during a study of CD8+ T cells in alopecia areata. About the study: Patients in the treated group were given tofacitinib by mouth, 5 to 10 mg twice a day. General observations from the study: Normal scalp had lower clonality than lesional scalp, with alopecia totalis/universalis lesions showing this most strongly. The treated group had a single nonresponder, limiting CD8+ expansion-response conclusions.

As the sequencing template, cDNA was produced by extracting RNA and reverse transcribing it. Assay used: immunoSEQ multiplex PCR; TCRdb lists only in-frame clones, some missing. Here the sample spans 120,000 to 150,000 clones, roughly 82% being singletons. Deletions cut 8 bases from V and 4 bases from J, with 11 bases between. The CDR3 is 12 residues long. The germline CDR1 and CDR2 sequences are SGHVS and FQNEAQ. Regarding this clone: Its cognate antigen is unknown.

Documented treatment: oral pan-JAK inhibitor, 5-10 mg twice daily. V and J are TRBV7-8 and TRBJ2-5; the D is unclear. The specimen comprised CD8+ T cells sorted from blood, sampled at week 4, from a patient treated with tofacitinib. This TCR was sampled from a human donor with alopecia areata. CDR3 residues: CASSPPGETQYF. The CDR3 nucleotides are TGTGCCAGCTCACCCCCTGGAGAGACCCAGTACTTC.